These T cell receptor beta chains were read from a single sample in a study of blood T cells in healthy people across ages. From the 5' RACE reads, TCRdb called clonotypes with MiXCR, one entry per CDR3 protein. The sample holds approximately 790,000 distinct CDR3 sequences; approximately 65% are singletons and the top ten take about a quarter. Sequences were obtained from blood. These receptors all come from a man aged 30 to 39 in good health. The CDR3 runs from the conserved cysteine through the conserved F or W. D genes are given only for firm matches. Clone size is not always given. Where it is, it says once, few, many or a class for expanded clones.

D gene,clone size,V gene,J gene,CDR3 DNA,CDR3 protein
.,few,TRBV29-1,TRBJ2-3,TGCAGCGTTGGCGGGGACCCTGGTGATACGCAGTATTTT,CSVGGDPGDTQYF
.,.,TRBV7-2,TRBJ2-3,TGTGCCAGCATCTCGGGGTTCCCGGGGGATACGCAGTATTTT,CASISGFPGDTQYF
.,.,TRBV9,TRBJ2-2,TGTGCCAGCAGCCCCCAGGGCTTCGGGGAGCTGTTTTTT,CASSPQGFGELFF
TRBD2,few,TRBV7-2,TRBJ2-3,TGTGCCAGCAGCAAACTAGCGGGGCGCACAGATACGCAGTATTTT,CASSKLAGRTDTQYF
TRBD2,few,TRBV12-3/TRBV12-4,TRBJ2-3,TGTGCCAGCAGTTTTTTCGGGGGGAGTACAGATACGCAGTATTTT,CASSFFGGSTDTQYF
.,.,TRBV7-9,TRBJ2-7,TGTGCCAGCAGCTTAGTCTGGCAGGGTCGCTACGAGCAGTACTTC,CASSLVWQGRYEQYF
.,.,TRBV9,TRBJ2-1,TGTGCCAGCAGCCAGCCTACTAGTGATCATGAGCAGTTCTTC,CASSQPTSDHEQFF
TRBD1,.,TRBV5-1,TRBJ1-1,TGCGCCAGCGGACCGGGACAGGAGAACACTGAAGCTTTCTTT,CASGPGQENTEAFF
.,.,TRBV7-9,TRBJ2-3,TGTGCCAGCAGCTTAGGAGGGGTCGCGCAGTATTTT,CASSLGGVAQYF
TRBD1,.,TRBV20-1,TRBJ1-5,TGCAGTGCTGATTCCCAGGGGGGTAGCAATCAGCCCCAGCATTTT,CSADSQGGSNQPQHF
.,.,TRBV12-3/TRBV12-4,TRBJ1-5,TGTGCCAGCAGTTTATTCCGGGGTAGCAATCAGCCCCAGCATTTT,CASSLFRGSNQPQHF
.,.,TRBV3-1,TRBJ2-2,TGTGCCAGCAGCCAAGATATCTCGCCAGGGACCCTCCGTACCGGGGAGCTGTTTTTT,CASSQDISPGTLRTGELFF
TRBD1,.,TRBV29-1,TRBJ2-7,TGCAGCGTTAACCTTTGGGGGACAGGCTTCTACGAGCAGTACTTC,CSVNLWGTGFYEQYF
.,many,TRBV29-1,TRBJ2-7,TGCAGCGTTGAGGACGGGTCCTACGAGCAGTACTTC,CSVEDGSYEQYF
.,few,TRBV20-1,TRBJ1-5,TGCAGTGCTAGAGCACAGTCGTATAGCAATCAGCCCCAGCATTTT,CSARAQSYSNQPQHF
.,.,TRBV2,TRBJ2-1,TGTGCCAGCAGTGAACAGGCGGGGCCGCCCTTCTCCTACAATGAGCAGTTCTTC,CASSEQAGPPFSYNEQFF
TRBD1,.,TRBV7-2,TRBJ1-5,TGTGCCAGCAGCTCCCCTGACAGGGGGAATCAGCCCCAGCATTTT,CASSSPDRGNQPQHF
.,few,TRBV4-2,TRBJ2-7,TGTGCCAGCAGTCCGGGAGTTTACTACGAGCAGTACTTC,CASSPGVYYEQYF
.,many,TRBV6-5,TRBJ1-5,TGTGCCAGCAGCCGTGACAGTTATAGCAATCAGCCCCAGCATTTT,CASSRDSYSNQPQHF
.,.,TRBV5-1,TRBJ2-7,TGCGCCAGCAGCACCCGGGACCCGTCCTACAATGAGCAGTACTTC,CASSTRDPSYNEQYF
TRBD1,many,TRBV29-1,TRBJ1-2,TGCAGCATGTCAGGGGGGAACTATGGCTACACCTTC,CSMSGGNYGYTF
TRBD2,few,TRBV7-6,TRBJ2-5,TGTGCCAGCAGCTTAGCTACTAGCGGGGGGGCAGAGACCCAGTACTTC,CASSLATSGGAETQYF
.,.,TRBV6-5,TRBJ2-7,TGTGCCAGCAGTTACCCAATAGGGTACGAGCAGTACTTC,CASSYPIGYEQYF
.,many,TRBV9,TRBJ2-3,TGTGCCAGCAGCGTAGATTTAGGCCACACAGATACGCAGTATTTT,CASSVDLGHTDTQYF
.,.,TRBV6-2/TRBV6-3,TRBJ1-1,TGTGCCAGCAGTGCGCGAAGGGAGTTGAACACTGAAGCTTTCTTT,CASSARRELNTEAFF
TRBD2,few,TRBV5-1,TRBJ2-5,TGCGCCAGCAGCTTGGCCCCTAGCGGGGTAGGTGTGGAGACCCAGTACTTC,CASSLAPSGVGVETQYF
.,.,TRBV19,TRBJ2-7,TGTGCCAGTACTTGGACCGGACAGTCCCCAACGTACGAGCAGTACTTC,CASTWTGQSPTYEQYF
TRBD2,.,TRBV29-1,TRBJ2-1,TGCAGCGCTCGTTTAGCGGGGGAGACCTACAATGAGCAGTTCTTC,CSARLAGETYNEQFF
TRBD1,once,TRBV7-9,TRBJ2-7,TGTGCCAGCAGCTTAATCCCGACAGGGAGTCCCTACGAGCAGTACTTC,CASSLIPTGSPYEQYF
.,.,TRBV7-9,TRBJ2-3,TGTGCCAGCAGCTTGAGAATGAGCACAGATACGCAGTATTTT,CASSLRMSTDTQYF
.,.,TRBV7-2,TRBJ2-7,TGTGCCAGCAGTAGGGGCGGGGAAACCTACGAGCAGTACTTC,CASSRGGETYEQYF
.,.,TRBV28,TRBJ2-7,TGTGCCAGCAGTTTGCTGTCAGGCTCCTACAATGAGCAGTACTTC,CASSLLSGSYNEQYF
TRBD1,.,TRBV7-2,TRBJ2-1,TGTGCCAGCAGCTTATGGGGCCAGGGGGCGCACAATGAGCAGTTCTTC,CASSLWGQGAHNEQFF
.,.,TRBV3-1,TRBJ2-7,TGTGCCAGCAGCCAACGGCGGGTCTCCTACGAGCAGTACTTC,CASSQRRVSYEQYF
.,many,TRBV29-1,TRBJ2-4,TGCAGCGCCCGAGGGAGCAGGCTTGACATTCAGTACTTC,CSARGSRLDIQYF
.,few,TRBV5-1,TRBJ2-7,TGCGCCAGCAGCGGCGGGACACCTCCCTACGAGCAGTACTTC,CASSGGTPPYEQYF
TRBD1,.,TRBV7-9,TRBJ1-2,TGTGCCAGCAGCTTAGTCGAGGGCGAGGACAGGGCCCTTCGGGGTGGCTACACCTTC,CASSLVEGEDRALRGGYTF
.,.,TRBV12-3/TRBV12-4,TRBJ2-5,TGTGCCAGCAGTGTCCTAGAGACCCAGTACTTC,CASSVLETQYF
.,.,TRBV20-1,TRBJ1-2,TGCAGTGCTGGAGCCACAGTTCAAGGCTACACCTTC,CSAGATVQGYTF
.,few,TRBV7-2,TRBJ2-7,TGTGCCAGCAGCTTAGGGCACGGGAAGGAATACGAGCAGTACTTC,CASSLGHGKEYEQYF
.,.,TRBV20-1,TRBJ2-1,TGCAGTGCTAGGGACTTGGACAATGAGCAGTTCTTC,CSARDLDNEQFF
.,.,TRBV7-6,TRBJ2-2,TGTGCCAGCAGCCCCTGGACGGCGACCGGGGAGCTGTTTTTT,CASSPWTATGELFF
TRBD2,.,TRBV2,TRBJ2-3,TGTGCCAGCAGGGGAGGGGCACTAGCAGATACGCAGTATTTT,CASRGGALADTQYF
TRBD1,.,TRBV7-2,TRBJ2-4,TGTGCCAGCAGCGCTACACCGGGACAGGGCATTCTTCAGTACTTC,CASSATPGQGILQYF
.,few,TRBV20-1,TRBJ2-7,TGCAGTGCTAGAGATAGCAGCTCCTACGAGCAGTACTTC,CSARDSSSYEQYF
.,.,TRBV5-1,TRBJ2-7,TGCGCCAGCAGCCTGGATACGGTAAGCTACGAGCAGTACTTC,CASSLDTVSYEQYF
.,.,TRBV5-1,TRBJ2-5,TGCGCCAGCAGGTCGGCGAGAGAGCAGTACTTC,CASRSAREQYF
TRBD1,.,TRBV6-5,TRBJ2-1,TGTGCCAGCAGTTTAGACAGGGGCTGGGAGCAGTTCTTC,CASSLDRGWEQFF
.,.,TRBV29-1,TRBJ2-7,TGCAGCGTTTCTAGTGGGCACTCCTACGAGCAGTACTTC,CSVSSGHSYEQYF
TRBD1,few,TRBV5-4,TRBJ2-5,TGTGCCAGCAGCTTGGACAGGGGGCTGGGAGAGACCCAGTACTTC,CASSLDRGLGETQYF